These 3 T cell receptor beta chains were all obtained from the same sample, sequenced in a study of T cells in narcolepsy. TCRdb's table, derived via immunoSEQ multiplex PCR, lists solely in-frame clones and lacks some. Of about 30,000 clones listed, about 85% are singletons. Sequenced input: CD45RA- memory CD4+ T cells from PBMCs. Source of these receptors: a human donor with narcolepsy.

The chain carries TRBV15 and TRBJ1-1; no clear D. The CDR3 has 15 amino acids. Germline lookup yields CDR1 LNHNV and CDR2 YYDKDF (reference sequence). Trimming removed 1 base from V and 3 bases from J, with 12 bases in between. As DNA, the CDR3 is TGTGCCACCAGCAGAGTTGGCAGATCGGACACTGAAGCTTTCTTT. Residues: CATSRVGRSDTEAFF.

The J gene is TRBJ2-5, the V gene TRBV6-1; D possibly corresponds to TRBD1 (5 bases). The assigned J gene may be wrong: the sequence end matches TRBJ2-7 better. The CDR3 runs 14 residues. Germline loops: CDR1 MNHNS, CDR2 SASEGT. This CDR3 is CASSGGTATYEQYF. The CDR3 DNA reads as TGTGCCAGCAGTGGGGGCACCGCAACCTACGAGCAGTACTTC.

The V call is TRBV19, the J call TRBJ1-5; 8 nucleotides match TRBD1. Germline assignment: CDR1 LNHDA and CDR2 SQIVND (reference sequence). V lost 3 bases, J lost 5 bases, and 6 bases stayed unmatched. The CDR3 has 15 amino acids. The CDR3 DNA reads TGTGCCAGTAGTATGGACAGGGAAGCGCATCAGCCCCAGCATTTT. Translated: CASSMDREAHQPQHF.